Presented here are 10 T cell receptor beta chains from one specimen sequenced in a study of regulatory T cells in long-lasting Graves disease. The TCR beta library used iRepertoire HTBI primers with Arm-PCR amplification of CDR3. TCRdb processed the multiplex PCR reads anew with MiXCR; each CDR3 protein has one entry. The sample holds approximately 350,000 distinct CDR3 sequences, over 15% seen once. As for time point: newly diagnosed GD, antithyroid drugs for less than 3 months. PBMC-extracted RNA yielded the TCR library. The same sample was also used in a study of T cells in Graves' hyperthyroidism and ophthalmopathy.

The material was peripheral blood mononuclear cells (PBMCs), obtained at new diagnosis, from a patient treated with antithyroid drugs. Every receptor here comes from a middle-aged man with Graves disease.

This clonotype was picked up a small number of times. V gene TRBV5-1 combines with J gene TRBJ2-7; D is tentatively TRBD1 or TRBD2 (5 bases each). The V end lost 5 bases, the J end lost 1 base, and 16 bases lay between the germline ends. CDR1 is SGHRS, CDR2 YFSETQ, per germline. The CDR3 contains 15 residues. CDR3 loop: CASRPSAGRSYEQYF. As DNA, the CDR3 is TGCGCCAGCAGACCCTCCGCAGGGAGATCCTACGAGCAGTACTTC. Full variable domain (remainder filled in from reference TRBV5-1 and TRBJ2-7): KAGVTQTPRYLIKTRGQQVTLSCSPISGHRSVSWYQQTPGQGLQFLFEYFSETQRNKGNFPGRFSGRQFSNSRSEMNVSTLELGDSALYLCASRPSAGRSYEQYFGPGTRLTVT.

In its sample, this clonotype was seen many times. The chain uses TRBV28 and TRBJ2-5; D is uncertain. V dropped 7 bases and J dropped 1 base, with 10 bases sitting between them. The CDR3 spans 13 residues. In germline, CDR1 is MDHEN, CDR2 SYDVKM. The CDR3 region has the DNA TGTGCCAGCACCTACAGAGTCCAAGAGACCCAGTACTTC. The encoded protein is CASTYRVQETQYF.

This clonotype was seen a few times. The chain employs TRBV5-1 and TRBJ2-5; perhaps TRBD1 as D (5 bases). CDR1 is SGHRS, CDR2 YFSETQ, per germline. Trimming stripped 2 bases from V and 5 bases from J, with 10 bases between. This CDR3 contains 13 residues. This chain's CDR3 is CASSFQGMETQYF. The CDR3 DNA sequence: TGCGCCAGCAGCTTTCAGGGAATGGAGACCCAGTACTTC.

In this sample, this clonotype turned up many times. V is TRBV5-5 and J is TRBJ1-1; perhaps TRBD1 as D (5 bases). The germline V gene encodes CDR1 SGHKS and CDR2 YYEKEE (reference sequence). The length of the CDR3 is 14 residues. V lost 5 bases and J 3 bases, leaving 14 bases between the germline ends. CDR3 protein: CASSPLWGYTEAFF. Written as DNA, the CDR3 is TGTGCCAGCAGTCCACTGTGGGGGTACACTGAAGCTTTCTTT.

The V call is TRBV27, the J call TRBJ1-4; D possibly corresponds to TRBD1 (6 bases). This CDR3 is built from 14 residues. V shed 7 bases and J shed 7 bases, with 16 bases lying between them. The germline gives CDR1 MNHEY, CDR2 SMNVEV (reference sequence). The CDR3 bases are TGTGCCAGCACCCCCAGGGCAGGGGCTGAAAAACTGTTTTTT. It codes for CASTPRAGAEKLFF.

This clonotype was counted between two and nine times. With a much larger clone just one base away, this may be a read error. V is TRBV28 and J is TRBJ1-4; D is perhaps TRBD1 (5 bases). Germline-derived CDR1 and CDR2 are MDHEN and SYDVKM. The CDR3 has 15 residues. Trimming cost V 5 bases and J 6 bases, with 16 bases left between them. DNA of the CDR3: TGTGCCAGCAGTGTGGAGACAGCCTCTGATGAAAAACTGTTTTTT. Its translation: CASSVETASDEKLFF.

This clonotype showed up many times. The chain links TRBV6-1 to TRBJ2-1, with D maybe TRBD2 (6 bases). Germline-derived CDR1 and CDR2 are MNHNS and SASEGT. With 3 bases removed from V and 1 base from J, the gap between germline ends came to 13 bases. The CDR3 runs to 16 residues. CDR3 in DNA: TGTGCCAGCAGTGATCAACCGGGACTGTCCTACAATGAGCAGTTCTTC. It translates to CASSDQPGLSYNEQFF.

This clonotype was detected ten times or more. V and J are TRBV5-1 and TRBJ1-5; 9 bases are a match to TRBD1. J was trimmed by 5 bases and V by 4 bases; bases with no gene match: 4. In germline, CDR1 is SGHRS, CDR2 YFSETQ. The CDR3 has 14 residues. The CDR3 DNA follows: TGCGCCAGCAGCCCGACAGGGGGAGATCAGCCCCAGCATTTT. As protein: CASSPTGGDQPQHF.

This clonotype was counted between two and nine times. This chain uses TRBV6-1 with TRBJ2-5, with TRBD2 identical over 8 bases. J was trimmed by 4 bases and V by 7 bases; bases with no gene match: 5. CDR1 and CDR2 (germline): MNHNS, SASEGT. The CDR3 covers 13 residues. DNA of the CDR3: TGTGCCAGCATGTCGGCGGGGGGAGAGACCCAGTACTTC. Its translation: CASMSAGGETQYF.

This clonotype has ten or more counts. This chain connects TRBV20-1 to TRBJ1-4; D unclear. CDR1 DFQATT and CDR2 SNEGSKA come from the germline V gene (reference sequence). The CDR3 length is 15 residues. Trimming stripped 3 bases from V and 0 bases from J, with 11 bases between. CDR3 in DNA: TGCAGTGCTAGTAAAGGAATTGCAACTAATGAAAAACTGTTTTTT. It translates to CSASKGIATNEKLFF.